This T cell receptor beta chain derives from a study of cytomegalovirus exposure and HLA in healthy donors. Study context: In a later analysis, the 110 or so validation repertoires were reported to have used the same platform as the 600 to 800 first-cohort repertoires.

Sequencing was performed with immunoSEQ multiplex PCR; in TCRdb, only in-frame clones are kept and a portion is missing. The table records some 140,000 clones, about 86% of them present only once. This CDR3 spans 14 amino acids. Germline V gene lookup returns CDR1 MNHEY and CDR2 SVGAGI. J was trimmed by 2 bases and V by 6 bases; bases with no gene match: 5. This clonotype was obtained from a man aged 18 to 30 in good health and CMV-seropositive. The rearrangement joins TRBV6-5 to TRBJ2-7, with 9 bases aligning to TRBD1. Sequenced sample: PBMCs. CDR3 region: CASSPQGAAYEQYF. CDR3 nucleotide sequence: TGTGCCAGCAGCCCACAGGGGGCGGCCTACGAGCAGTACTTC.